These T cell receptor beta chains were read from a single sample in a study of lymphopenia after photon versus proton radiotherapy. Produced via immunoSEQ multiplex PCR; TCRdb's table is partial and in-frame only. The sample lists 70,000 to 95,000 clones, more than 70% occurring once. Sequences were derived from peripheral blood, sampled from a patient treated with proton-based radiotherapy. The source of these receptors is a man between 60 and 70 years old with pancreatic cancer. CDR3s include the opening cysteine and the closing phenylalanine or tryptophan. A D gene is named only where the DNA matches it firmly. Clone sizes are given selectively: once, few, many, or a class where the clone is expanded.

V gene: TRBV28
D gene: NA
clone size: NA
J gene: TRBJ1-4
CDR3 protein: CASSSRGARANEKLFF
CDR3 DNA: TGTGCCAGCAGTTCGAGAGGGGCAAGGGCTAATGAAAAACTGTTTTTT

V gene: TRBV28
D gene: NA
clone size: NA
J gene: TRBJ2-1
CDR3 protein: CASTTAFYNEQFF
CDR3 DNA: TGTGCCAGCACCACTGCGTTTTACAATGAGCAGTTCTTC

V gene: TRBV30
D gene: NA
clone size: NA
J gene: TRBJ2-5
CDR3 protein: CAWSVSKTQYF
CDR3 DNA: TGTGCCTGGAGTGTATCTAAGACCCAGTACTTC

V gene: TRBV4-3
D gene: NA
clone size: NA
J gene: TRBJ1-2
CDR3 protein: CASSQESGKDYGYTF
CDR3 DNA: TGCGCCAGCAGCCAAGAGTCAGGGAAAGACTATGGCTACACCTTC

V gene: TRBV7-3
D gene: NA
clone size: NA
J gene: TRBJ2-1
CDR3 protein: CASSSGSRGESNEQFF
CDR3 DNA: TGTGCCAGCAGCTCTGGGTCCAGGGGGGAGAGCAATGAGCAGTTCTTC

V gene: TRBV2
D gene: NA
clone size: NA
J gene: TRBJ1-5
CDR3 protein: CASSAQRNSNQPQHF
CDR3 DNA: TGTGCCAGCAGCGCACAGAGAAATAGCAATCAGCCCCAGCATTTT

V gene: TRBV18
D gene: TRBD1
clone size: NA
J gene: TRBJ1-1
CDR3 protein: CASSLGQGNTEAFF
CDR3 DNA: TGTGCCAGCTCGCTGGGACAGGGGAACACTGAAGCTTTCTTT

V gene: TRBV6-6
D gene: NA
clone size: NA
J gene: TRBJ2-2
CDR3 protein: CASSYERTGELFF
CDR3 DNA: TGTGCCAGCAGTTACGAGCGGACCGGGGAGCTGTTTTTT

V gene: TRBV5-6
D gene: TRBD2
clone size: NA
J gene: TRBJ2-1
CDR3 protein: CASSDDRLAGQSYNEQFF
CDR3 DNA: TGTGCCAGCAGCGATGACAGACTAGCGGGCCAGTCCTACAATGAGCAGTTCTTC

V gene: TRBV2
D gene: TRBD2
clone size: few
J gene: TRBJ2-7
CDR3 protein: CASRAGGVIYEQYF
CDR3 DNA: TGTGCCAGCAGGGCGGGAGGGGTGATCTACGAGCAGTACTTC

V gene: TRBV5-1
D gene: NA
clone size: NA
J gene: TRBJ2-7
CDR3 protein: CASSLGVPNEQYF
CDR3 DNA: TGCGCCAGCAGCTTGGGCGTACCTAACGAGCAGTACTTC

V gene: TRBV11-3
D gene: TRBD1
clone size: NA
J gene: TRBJ2-1
CDR3 protein: CASSLDGSGTGVNEQFF
CDR3 DNA: TGTGCCAGCAGCTTGGATGGATCCGGGACAGGGGTCAATGAGCAGTTCTTC

V gene: TRBV6-4
D gene: NA
clone size: NA
J gene: TRBJ1-5
CDR3 protein: CASSDGIGQPQHF
CDR3 DNA: TGTGCCAGCAGTGACGGGATTGGACAGCCCCAGCATTTT

V gene: TRBV7-2
D gene: TRBD2
clone size: NA
J gene: TRBJ2-5
CDR3 protein: CASSTTSGSGETQYF
CDR3 DNA: TGTGCCAGCAGCACGACTAGCGGGAGTGGAGAGACCCAGTACTTC

V gene: TRBV7-9
D gene: NA
clone size: NA
J gene: TRBJ2-5
CDR3 protein: CASSSGWQETQYF
CDR3 DNA: TGTGCCAGCAGCTCCGGTTGGCAAGAGACCCAGTACTTC

V gene: TRBV6-5
D gene: NA
clone size: NA
J gene: TRBJ2-7
CDR3 protein: CATRPSAGASYEQYF
CDR3 DNA: TGTGCCACCCGACCCTCGGCAGGGGCATCCTACGAGCAGTACTTC

V gene: TRBV9
D gene: TRBD2
clone size: NA
J gene: TRBJ2-7
CDR3 protein: CASSPSGTSYEQYF
CDR3 DNA: TGTGCCAGCAGCCCGTCCGGGACTAGCTACGAGCAGTACTTC

V gene: TRBV27
D gene: NA
clone size: NA
J gene: TRBJ1-5
CDR3 protein: CASSSRSGNQPQHF
CDR3 DNA: TGTGCCAGCAGTTCTCGTTCGGGCAATCAGCCCCAGCATTTT

V gene: TRBV16
D gene: TRBD1
clone size: NA
J gene: TRBJ2-7
CDR3 protein: CASSQMTGKSYEQYF
CDR3 DNA: TGTGCCAGCAGCCAAATGACAGGGAAGTCCTACGAGCAGTACTTC

V gene: TRBV7-2
D gene: TRBD1
clone size: NA
J gene: TRBJ1-1
CDR3 protein: CASSLRDRWDTEAFF
CDR3 DNA: TGTGCCAGCAGCCTCCGGGACAGGTGGGACACTGAAGCTTTCTTT

V gene: TRBV28
D gene: NA
clone size: NA
J gene: TRBJ1-2
CDR3 protein: CASWTTPNGYTF
CDR3 DNA: TGTGCCAGCTGGACGACCCCTAATGGCTACACCTTC

V gene: TRBV28
D gene: NA
clone size: NA
J gene: TRBJ1-2
CDR3 protein: CASSFGLYGYTF
CDR3 DNA: TGTGCCAGCAGTTTTGGCCTCTATGGCTACACCTTC

V gene: TRBV9
D gene: NA
clone size: few
J gene: TRBJ2-5
CDR3 protein: CASSFQGGGQETQYF
CDR3 DNA: TGTGCCAGCAGCTTTCAGGGGGGAGGGCAAGAGACCCAGTACTTC

V gene: TRBV6-5
D gene: NA
clone size: NA
J gene: TRBJ2-7
CDR3 protein: CASSYGLPGRYEQYF
CDR3 DNA: TGTGCCAGCAGTTATGGACTCCCAGGCCGCTACGAGCAGTACTTC

V gene: TRBV19
D gene: NA
clone size: NA
J gene: TRBJ1-2
CDR3 protein: CASSITGQIYGYTF
CDR3 DNA: TGTGCCAGTAGTATAACCGGACAGATCTATGGCTACACCTTC

V gene: TRBV9
D gene: NA
clone size: NA
J gene: TRBJ2-5
CDR3 protein: CASSVDLEETQYF
CDR3 DNA: TGTGCCAGCAGCGTAGATCTTGAAGAGACCCAGTACTTC

V gene: TRBV30
D gene: NA
clone size: NA
J gene: TRBJ2-7
CDR3 protein: CAWGISPSSYEQYF
CDR3 DNA: TGTGCCTGGGGGATAAGTCCTAGCTCCTACGAGCAGTACTTC

V gene: TRBV6-6
D gene: TRBD1
clone size: NA
J gene: TRBJ1-2
CDR3 protein: CASSFGQVYGYTF
CDR3 DNA: TGTGCCAGCAGTTTCGGACAGGTCTATGGCTACACCTTC

V gene: TRBV19
D gene: NA
clone size: NA
J gene: TRBJ1-2
CDR3 protein: CASKEQGLNYGYTF
CDR3 DNA: TGTGCCAGTAAAGAGCAGGGCTTGAACTATGGCTACACCTTC

V gene: TRBV21-1
D gene: NA
clone size: few
J gene: TRBJ1-2
CDR3 protein: CASPPPGVYGYTF
CDR3 DNA: TGTGCCAGCCCCCCCCCGGGGGTTTATGGCTACACCTTC

V gene: TRBV6-1
D gene: TRBD1
clone size: NA
J gene: TRBJ1-5
CDR3 protein: CASREGRTGVINQPQHF
CDR3 DNA: TGTGCCAGCAGAGAAGGTAGGACAGGGGTGATCAATCAGCCCCAGCATTTT

V gene: TRBV14
D gene: TRBD1
clone size: NA
J gene: TRBJ2-4
CDR3 protein: CASHMKGQELAKNIQYF
CDR3 DNA: TGTGCCAGCCATATGAAGGGACAGGAGCTAGCCAAAAACATTCAGTACTTC

V gene: TRBV6-5
D gene: NA
clone size: once
J gene: TRBJ1-5
CDR3 protein: CASRLSVGQPQHF
CDR3 DNA: TGTGCCAGCAGATTGTCGGTGGGACAGCCCCAGCATTTT

V gene: TRBV9
D gene: NA
clone size: once
J gene: TRBJ2-1
CDR3 protein: CASSVEDEHYNEQFF
CDR3 DNA: TGTGCCAGCAGCGTAGAGGACGAACACTACAATGAGCAGTTCTTC

V gene: TRBV11-2
D gene: TRBD2
clone size: NA
J gene: TRBJ2-2
CDR3 protein: CASSRGLVLPGELFF
CDR3 DNA: TGTGCCAGCAGCCGAGGACTAGTTCTCCCCGGGGAGCTGTTTTTT

V gene: TRBV11-3
D gene: NA
clone size: NA
J gene: TRBJ2-1
CDR3 protein: CASSSGPGGQFF
CDR3 DNA: TGTGCCAGCAGCTCAGGACCTGGGGGGCAGTTCTTC

V gene: TRBV28
D gene: TRBD2
clone size: NA
J gene: TRBJ2-1
CDR3 protein: CASSLGGSSGRTEQFF
CDR3 DNA: TGTGCCAGCAGTTTAGGGGGCTCTAGCGGGAGGACGGAGCAGTTCTTC

V gene: TRBV7-2
D gene: NA
clone size: NA
J gene: TRBJ2-1
CDR3 protein: CASSPRIGTGGNEQFF
CDR3 DNA: TGTGCCAGCAGCCCCCGGATCGGGACCGGCGGGAATGAGCAGTTCTTC

V gene: TRBV11-1
D gene: NA
clone size: NA
J gene: TRBJ2-7
CDR3 protein: CASSLGPGRPYEQYF
CDR3 DNA: TGTGCCAGCAGCTTAGGGCCGGGACGGCCCTACGAGCAGTACTTC

V gene: TRBV27
D gene: NA
clone size: NA
J gene: TRBJ2-3
CDR3 protein: CASSPGGADTQYF
CDR3 DNA: TGTGCCAGCAGTCCAGGGGGGGCCGATACGCAGTATTTT

V gene: TRBV30
D gene: NA
clone size: NA
J gene: TRBJ2-7
CDR3 protein: CAFSPNYEQYF
CDR3 DNA: TGTGCATTTAGCCCTAACTACGAGCAGTACTTC

V gene: TRBV30
D gene: NA
clone size: few
J gene: TRBJ1-5
CDR3 protein: CAWSVPGMVYQPQHF
CDR3 DNA: TGTGCCTGGAGTGTCCCGGGCATGGTATATCAGCCCCAGCATTTT

V gene: TRBV28
D gene: TRBD1
clone size: once
J gene: TRBJ2-7
CDR3 protein: CASRGQGRKGSYEQYF
CDR3 DNA: TGTGCCAGCAGGGGACAGGGGAGGAAGGGCTCCTACGAGCAGTACTTC

V gene: TRBV11-2
D gene: TRBD1
clone size: NA
J gene: TRBJ2-2
CDR3 protein: CASSLRGQNLNTGELFF
CDR3 DNA: TGTGCCAGCAGCTTAAGGGGACAGAATTTAAACACCGGGGAGCTGTTTTTT

V gene: TRBV20-1
D gene: NA
clone size: few
J gene: TRBJ2-7
CDR3 protein: CSARDDGEQYF
CDR3 DNA: TGCAGTGCTAGAGATGACGGGGAGCAGTACTTC

V gene: TRBV25-1
D gene: NA
clone size: NA
J gene: TRBJ1-1
CDR3 protein: CASSESQKAFF
CDR3 DNA: TGTGCCAGCAGTGAATCTCAGAAAGCTTTCTTT

V gene: TRBV28
D gene: NA
clone size: NA
J gene: TRBJ1-2
CDR3 protein: CASGDSSQLPYGYTF
CDR3 DNA: TGTGCCAGCGGAGATTCGTCCCAGCTACCTTATGGCTACACCTTC

V gene: TRBV9
D gene: NA
clone size: NA
J gene: TRBJ2-4
CDR3 protein: CASSVESQGVKNIQYF
CDR3 DNA: TGTGCCAGCAGCGTAGAGTCCCAAGGAGTCAAAAACATTCAGTACTTC

V gene: TRBV7-6
D gene: NA
clone size: NA
J gene: TRBJ2-5
CDR3 protein: CASSRYQETQYF
CDR3 DNA: TGTGCCAGCAGCCGGTACCAAGAGACCCAGTACTTC

V gene: TRBV28
D gene: NA
clone size: NA
J gene: TRBJ2-7
CDR3 protein: CASRRGSGYEQYF
CDR3 DNA: TGTGCCAGCAGGAGGGGATCAGGCTACGAGCAGTACTTC

V gene: TRBV7-2
D gene: NA
clone size: NA
J gene: TRBJ2-7
CDR3 protein: CASSPPRQVLGEQYF
CDR3 DNA: TGTGCCAGCAGCCCCCCTAGACAGGTGCTGGGGGAGCAGTACTTC

V gene: TRBV9
D gene: TRBD2
clone size: NA
J gene: TRBJ2-3
CDR3 protein: CASSVALTSVTDTQYF
CDR3 DNA: TGTGCCAGCAGCGTAGCTTTAACTAGCGTAACAGATACGCAGTATTTT

V gene: TRBV6-1
D gene: NA
clone size: NA
J gene: TRBJ1-4
CDR3 protein: CAINVQPEKLFF
CDR3 DNA: TGTGCCATCAACGTCCAGCCCGAAAAACTGTTTTTT

V gene: TRBV7-2
D gene: TRBD2
clone size: NA
J gene: TRBJ2-3
CDR3 protein: CASSLGGLAGSTDTQYF
CDR3 DNA: TGTGCCAGCAGCTTAGGTGGACTAGCGGGGAGCACAGATACGCAGTATTTT

V gene: TRBV29-1
D gene: NA
clone size: NA
J gene: TRBJ1-2
CDR3 protein: CSVEDGRGGGNGYTF
CDR3 DNA: TGCAGCGTTGAAGACGGCAGGGGCGGCGGGAATGGCTACACCTTC

V gene: TRBV18
D gene: NA
clone size: NA
J gene: TRBJ1-5
CDR3 protein: CASSLTTGFDQPQHF
CDR3 DNA: TGTGCCAGCTCACTTACCACCGGGTTTGATCAGCCCCAGCATTTT